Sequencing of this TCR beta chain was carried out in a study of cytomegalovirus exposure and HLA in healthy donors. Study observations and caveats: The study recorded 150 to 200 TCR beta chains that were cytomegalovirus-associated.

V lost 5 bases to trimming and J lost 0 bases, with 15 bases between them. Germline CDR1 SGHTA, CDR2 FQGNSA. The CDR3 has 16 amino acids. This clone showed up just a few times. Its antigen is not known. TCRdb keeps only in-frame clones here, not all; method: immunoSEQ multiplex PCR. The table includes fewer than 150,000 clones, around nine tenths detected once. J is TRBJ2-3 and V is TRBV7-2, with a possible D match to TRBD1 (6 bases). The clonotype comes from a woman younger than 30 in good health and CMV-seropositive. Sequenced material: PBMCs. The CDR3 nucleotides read TGTGCCAGCAGCCGAACCGGGACATTGAGCACAGATACGCAGTATTTT. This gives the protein CASSRTGTLSTDTQYF.